This T cell receptor beta chain appears in the sequencing data of a study of blood T cells in healthy people across ages. Study-wide results and limits: Donor CMV status, an unknown factor, possibly confounded changes in expanded clonotypes. Whereas aged donors had fewer naive CD4+ cells, long-lived donors had more of them and higher diversity.

This clonotype has just a few counts. Its target is not known. For every donor, a draw yielded around 9.4 milliliters of peripheral blood. The V gene's germline CDR1 is MNHEY and CDR2 SMNVEV (reference sequence). This CDR3 spans 16 amino acids. J was trimmed by 2 bases and V by 5 bases; bases with no gene match: 4. Then a second PCR, running about 6 to 11 cycles, was carried out with a sample-barcoded 5' primer and a J-beta primer mix. Researchers report that a template-switch adaptor with 12 random nucleotides tagged each cDNA molecule. TCRdb passed the 5' RACE reads through MiXCR, listing each CDR3 protein once. The sample carries over 1,200,000 distinct CDR3 sequences, 59% recorded once.

The sequence derives from a young man in good health. The chain is built from TRBV27 and TRBJ2-5, with 14 bases identical to TRBD2. Sequenced sample: blood. CDR3: CASSPWTSGRQETQYF. The CDR3 DNA is TGTGCCAGCAGTCCCTGGACTAGCGGGAGGCAAGAGACCCAGTACTTC.